This record looks at one T cell receptor beta chain sequence and its context. As yet, its antigen is unknown. The method was immunoSEQ multiplex PCR; TCRdb's version includes in-frame clones alone and lacks a portion of them. The sample records some 170,000 clones, roughly nine tenths being singletons. The data belong to a study of cytomegalovirus exposure and HLA in healthy donors. The overall study: The use of the same platform for the roughly 110 validation repertoires and the approximately 690 first-cohort repertoires was reported by a later analysis. Study-wide results and caveats: A later analysis found first-cohort TCR clusters tended to co-occur in the 120 or so validation repertoires.

From the 120-subject validation cohort, which was separate from the roughly 700-subject first cohort, the donors were drawn. V lost 2 bases to trimming and J lost 4 bases; unmatched junction nucleotides: 2. The CDR3 is 13 residues long. Germline lookup yields CDR1 GTSNPN and CDR2 SVGIG (reference sequence). The chain has TRBV30 and TRBJ1-2; 9 bases are shared with TRBD1. Input material: PBMCs. The TCR comes from a young man in good health and CMV-seropositive. The chain's CDR3 is CAWSQTGGYGYTF. Here the CDR3 DNA reads TGTGCCTGGAGTCAGACAGGGGGCTATGGCTACACCTTC.